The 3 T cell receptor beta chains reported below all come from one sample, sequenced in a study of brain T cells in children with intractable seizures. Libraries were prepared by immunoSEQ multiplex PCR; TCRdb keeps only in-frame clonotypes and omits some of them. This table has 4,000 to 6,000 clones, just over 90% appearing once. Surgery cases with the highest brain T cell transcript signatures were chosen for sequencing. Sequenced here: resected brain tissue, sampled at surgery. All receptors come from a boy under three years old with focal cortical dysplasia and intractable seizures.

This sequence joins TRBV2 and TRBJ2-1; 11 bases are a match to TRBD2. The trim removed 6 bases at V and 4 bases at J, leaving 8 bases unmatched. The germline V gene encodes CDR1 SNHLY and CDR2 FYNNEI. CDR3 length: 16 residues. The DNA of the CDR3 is TGTGCCAGCAGCCCCGGACTAGCGGGTCCTTACAATGAGCAGTTCTTC. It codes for CASSPGLAGPYNEQFF.

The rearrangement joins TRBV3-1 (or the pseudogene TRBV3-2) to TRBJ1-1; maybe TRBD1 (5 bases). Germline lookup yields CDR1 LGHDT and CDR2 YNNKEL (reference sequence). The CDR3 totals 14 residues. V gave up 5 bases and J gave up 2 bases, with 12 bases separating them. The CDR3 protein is CASSETRGNTEAFF. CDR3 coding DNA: TGTGCCAGCAGCGAAACGAGGGGTAACACTGAAGCTTTCTTT.

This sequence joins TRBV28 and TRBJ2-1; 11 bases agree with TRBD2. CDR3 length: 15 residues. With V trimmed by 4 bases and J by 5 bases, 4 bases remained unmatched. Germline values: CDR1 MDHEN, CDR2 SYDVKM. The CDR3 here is CASSYGGLADNEQFF. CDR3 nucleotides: TGTGCCAGCAGTTACGGGGGACTAGCGGACAATGAGCAGTTCTTC. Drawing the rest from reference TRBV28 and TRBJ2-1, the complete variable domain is DVKVTQSSRYLVKRTGEKVFLECVQDMDHENMFWYRQDPGLGLRLIYFSYDVKMKEKGDIPEGYSVSREKKERFSLILESASTNQTSMYLCASSYGGLADNEQFFGPGTRLTVL.